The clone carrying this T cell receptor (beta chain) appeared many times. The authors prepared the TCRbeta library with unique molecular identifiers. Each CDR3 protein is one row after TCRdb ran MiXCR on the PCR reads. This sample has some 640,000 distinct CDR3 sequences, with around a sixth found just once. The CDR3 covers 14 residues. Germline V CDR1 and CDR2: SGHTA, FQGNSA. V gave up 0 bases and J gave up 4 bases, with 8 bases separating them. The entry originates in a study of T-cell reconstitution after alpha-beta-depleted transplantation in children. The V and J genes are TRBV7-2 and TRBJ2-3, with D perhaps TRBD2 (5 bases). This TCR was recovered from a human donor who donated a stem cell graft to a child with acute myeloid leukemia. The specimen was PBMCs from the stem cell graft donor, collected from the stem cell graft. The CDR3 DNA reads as TGTGCCAGCAGCTTAGCCGGGATCTCAGATACGCAGTATTTT. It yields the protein CASSLAGISDTQYF.